This is a list of T cell receptor beta chains from one sample in a study of blood T cell repertoires in COVID-19. The repertoire was sequenced with immunoSEQ multiplex PCR; TCRdb's copy has only in-frame clones and lacks some. The sample lists fewer than 120,000 clones, more than 75% occurring once. The specimen was peripheral blood. The source is a woman aged 50 to 60 with acute or convalescent COVID-19. CDR3s include the opening cysteine and the closing phenylalanine or tryptophan. The D gene is left open where the match is weak. A row's size may be missing; if present it is once, few, many or a size class.

V gene: TRBV28
D gene: TRBD1
J gene: TRBJ1-2
clone size: few
CDR3 protein: CASSFGIGVKQGTEEDYGYTF
CDR3 DNA: TGTGCCAGCAGTTTCGGGATTGGGGTGAAACAGGGGACGGAGGAGGACTATGGCTACACCTTC

V gene: TRBV24-1
D gene: .
J gene: TRBJ2-7
clone size: .
CDR3 protein: CATSDSSGGLSSYEQYF
CDR3 DNA: TGTGCCACCAGTGATTCGTCCGGGGGGCTCAGCTCCTACGAGCAGTACTTC

V gene: TRBV19
D gene: TRBD1
J gene: TRBJ2-7
clone size: .
CDR3 protein: CASSIGTGKAYEQYF
CDR3 DNA: TGTGCCAGTAGTATCGGGACAGGGAAAGCCTACGAGCAGTACTTC

V gene: TRBV19
D gene: TRBD2
J gene: TRBJ2-6
clone size: .
CDR3 protein: CASSIEVAGAGANVLTF
CDR3 DNA: TGTGCCAGTAGTATAGAGGTAGCGGGAGCCGGGGCCAACGTCCTGACTTTC

V gene: TRBV10-3
D gene: TRBD2
J gene: TRBJ2-7
clone size: .
CDR3 protein: CAISALAGSSYEQYF
CDR3 DNA: TGTGCCATCAGTGCCCTAGCGGGGTCCTCCTACGAGCAGTACTTC

V gene: TRBV19
D gene: .
J gene: TRBJ1-2
clone size: .
CDR3 protein: CASSLNYGYTF
CDR3 DNA: TGTGCCAGTAGTCTAAACTATGGCTACACCTTC

V gene: TRBV5-6
D gene: TRBD2
J gene: TRBJ2-7
clone size: .
CDR3 protein: CASSPWEGYEQYF
CDR3 DNA: TGTGCCAGCAGCCCTTGGGAGGGCTACGAGCAGTACTTC

V gene: TRBV7-2
D gene: .
J gene: TRBJ2-3
clone size: few
CDR3 protein: CASSTTDTSTDTQYF
CDR3 DNA: TGTGCCAGCAGCACGACAGACACTAGCACAGATACGCAGTATTTT

V gene: TRBV3-1/TRBV3-2
D gene: TRBD1
J gene: TRBJ1-3
clone size: .
CDR3 protein: CASSPWGQASSGNTIYF
CDR3 DNA: TGTGCCAGCAGCCCGTGGGGACAGGCAAGCTCTGGAAACACCATATATTTT

V gene: TRBV27
D gene: TRBD1
J gene: TRBJ2-7
clone size: .
CDR3 protein: CASRRDRVYEQYF
CDR3 DNA: TGTGCCAGCAGGCGGGACAGGGTCTACGAGCAGTACTTC

V gene: TRBV11-2
D gene: TRBD2
J gene: TRBJ2-3
clone size: .
CDR3 protein: CASSPGLAGRTDTQYF
CDR3 DNA: TGTGCCAGCAGCCCAGGACTAGCGGGGCGCACAGATACGCAGTATTTT

V gene: TRBV29-1
D gene: TRBD1
J gene: TRBJ1-2
clone size: few
CDR3 protein: CSVAKGQNYGYTF
CDR3 DNA: TGCAGCGTTGCCAAGGGACAGAACTATGGCTACACCTTC

V gene: TRBV2
D gene: TRBD2
J gene: TRBJ2-2
clone size: few
CDR3 protein: CASSVTGTTNTGELFF
CDR3 DNA: TGTGCCAGCAGTGTTACCGGGACTACAAACACCGGGGAGCTGTTTTTT

V gene: TRBV9
D gene: .
J gene: TRBJ2-2
clone size: .
CDR3 protein: CASSSGSTGELFF
CDR3 DNA: TGTGCCAGCAGTTCCGGGTCCACCGGGGAGCTGTTTTTT

V gene: TRBV19
D gene: .
J gene: TRBJ2-1
clone size: .
CDR3 protein: CASSIVNGPGRGNEQFF
CDR3 DNA: TGTGCCAGTAGTATAGTCAACGGGCCCGGGCGGGGAAATGAGCAGTTCTTC

V gene: TRBV7-9
D gene: TRBD2
J gene: TRBJ2-3
clone size: .
CDR3 protein: CASSLIGGPPAGSDTQYF
CDR3 DNA: TGTGCCAGCAGCTTAATTGGGGGACCCCCAGCGGGGTCAGATACGCAGTATTTT

V gene: TRBV30
D gene: .
J gene: TRBJ2-2
clone size: .
CDR3 protein: CAWSPGATGELFF
CDR3 DNA: TGTGCCTGGAGTCCTGGTGCGACCGGGGAGCTGTTTTTT

V gene: TRBV5-1
D gene: TRBD1
J gene: TRBJ2-2
clone size: .
CDR3 protein: CASSPQGAVTGELFF
CDR3 DNA: TGCGCCAGCAGCCCTCAGGGGGCGGTCACCGGGGAGCTGTTTTTT

V gene: TRBV6-6
D gene: TRBD2
J gene: TRBJ2-1
clone size: .
CDR3 protein: CASSWLAGGQQFF
CDR3 DNA: TGTGCCAGCAGTTGGTTAGCGGGAGGGCAGCAGTTCTTC

V gene: TRBV28
D gene: TRBD2
J gene: TRBJ2-2
clone size: .
CDR3 protein: CASSLAGEVVGELFF
CDR3 DNA: TGTGCCAGCAGTTTAGCGGGAGAGGTTGTCGGGGAGCTGTTTTTT

V gene: TRBV9
D gene: .
J gene: TRBJ2-1
clone size: few
CDR3 protein: CASSVAGSPIGNEQFF
CDR3 DNA: TGTGCCAGCAGCGTAGCTGGGAGCCCCATCGGCAATGAGCAGTTCTTC

V gene: TRBV28
D gene: .
J gene: TRBJ2-1
clone size: .
CDR3 protein: CASSLYGTTSDEQFF
CDR3 DNA: TGTGCCAGCAGTTTATACGGGACAACGTCCGATGAGCAGTTCTTC

V gene: TRBV29-1
D gene: .
J gene: TRBJ2-7
clone size: .
CDR3 protein: CSVGSGYSYEQYF
CDR3 DNA: TGCAGCGTTGGAAGCGGGTACTCCTACGAGCAGTACTTC

V gene: TRBV29-1
D gene: TRBD2
J gene: TRBJ2-7
clone size: .
CDR3 protein: CSVGDYGLAGNYEQYF
CDR3 DNA: TGCAGCGTTGGGGACTACGGACTAGCGGGGAACTACGAGCAGTACTTC

V gene: TRBV27
D gene: TRBD2
J gene: TRBJ2-1
clone size: .
CDR3 protein: CASSPRASGIGLGEQFF
CDR3 DNA: TGTGCCAGCAGTCCCCGGGCTAGCGGGATCGGGTTGGGTGAGCAGTTCTTC

V gene: TRBV3-1/TRBV3-2
D gene: TRBD2
J gene: TRBJ2-3
clone size: .
CDR3 protein: CASSLSGSGTDTQYF
CDR3 DNA: TGTGCCAGCAGCCTTAGCGGGAGTGGGACAGATACGCAGTATTTT

V gene: TRBV24-1
D gene: TRBD2
J gene: TRBJ2-1
clone size: .
CDR3 protein: CATCLGGSRDEQFF
CDR3 DNA: TGTGCCACCTGTTTGGGCGGGAGTCGCGATGAGCAGTTCTTC

V gene: TRBV27
D gene: TRBD2
J gene: TRBJ2-7
clone size: .
CDR3 protein: CASSQLGLAGVGYEQYF
CDR3 DNA: TGTGCCAGCAGTCAATTGGGACTAGCGGGAGTCGGGTACGAGCAGTACTTC

V gene: TRBV14
D gene: TRBD1
J gene: TRBJ2-7
clone size: .
CDR3 protein: CASSLSGTVSYEQYF
CDR3 DNA: TGTGCCAGCAGCCTATCCGGGACAGTCTCCTACGAGCAGTACTTC

V gene: TRBV3-1/TRBV3-2
D gene: .
J gene: TRBJ1-2
clone size: .
CDR3 protein: CASSQVAGKGYGYTF
CDR3 DNA: TGTGCCAGCAGCCAAGTCGCCGGGAAGGGCTATGGCTACACCTTC

V gene: TRBV5-5
D gene: .
J gene: TRBJ1-1
clone size: .
CDR3 protein: CASRREDTEAFF
CDR3 DNA: TGTGCCAGCAGGAGAGAGGACACTGAAGCTTTCTTT

V gene: TRBV6-2/TRBV6-3
D gene: TRBD2
J gene: TRBJ2-5
clone size: .
CDR3 protein: CASSLAGGPVETQYF
CDR3 DNA: TGTGCCAGCAGTTTAGCGGGAGGGCCTGTGGAGACCCAGTACTTC

V gene: TRBV20-1
D gene: .
J gene: TRBJ2-7
clone size: .
CDR3 protein: CSAGQTYEQYF
CDR3 DNA: TGCAGTGCTGGACAGACCTACGAGCAGTACTTC

V gene: TRBV5-6
D gene: .
J gene: TRBJ2-5
clone size: .
CDR3 protein: CASSRGERGGETQYF
CDR3 DNA: TGTGCCAGCAGTCGCGGGGAAAGGGGTGGAGAGACCCAGTACTTC

V gene: TRBV7-2
D gene: TRBD2
J gene: TRBJ2-1
clone size: .
CDR3 protein: CASSLANLAGGLYNEQFF
CDR3 DNA: TGTGCCAGCAGCTTAGCAAATCTAGCGGGAGGGCTATACAATGAGCAGTTCTTC

V gene: TRBV3-1/TRBV3-2
D gene: TRBD2
J gene: TRBJ2-1
clone size: .
CDR3 protein: CASSHPSGKSHEQFF
CDR3 DNA: TGTGCCAGCAGCCATCCTAGCGGGAAGTCACATGAGCAGTTCTTC

V gene: TRBV29-1
D gene: TRBD1
J gene: TRBJ2-1
clone size: .
CDR3 protein: CSVESRGIYNEQFF
CDR3 DNA: TGCAGCGTTGAGTCCAGGGGGATCTACAATGAGCAGTTCTTC

V gene: TRBV12-3/TRBV12-4
D gene: .
J gene: TRBJ2-7
clone size: once
CDR3 protein: CASTIGDYEQYF
CDR3 DNA: TGTGCCAGCACCATTGGAGACTACGAGCAGTACTTC

V gene: TRBV19
D gene: TRBD2
J gene: TRBJ2-2
clone size: .
CDR3 protein: CASSIGVAGGSYTGELFF
CDR3 DNA: TGTGCCAGTAGTATAGGGGTAGCGGGAGGATCGTACACCGGGGAGCTGTTTTTT

V gene: TRBV4-2
D gene: .
J gene: TRBJ1-6
clone size: .
CDR3 protein: CASSQVLGGSPLHF
CDR3 DNA: TGTGCCAGCAGCCAAGTTTTGGGGGGTTCACCCCTCCACTTT

V gene: TRBV29-1
D gene: .
J gene: TRBJ2-4
clone size: .
CDR3 protein: CSVSTENIQYF
CDR3 DNA: TGCAGCGTGTCGACAGAAAACATTCAGTACTTC